Listed below are T cell receptor beta chains from one sample, sequenced in a study of T-cell memory formation after mild COVID-19. Using its own MiXCR run on the 5' RACE reads, TCRdb lists one record per CDR3 protein. The sample has about 210,000 distinct CDR3 sequences, roughly a tenth seen once; the top ten hold 3% to 3.5%. Sequencing was done on a sample of PBMCs or a T cell subset sorted from them (not recorded which). Every receptor here comes from a man between 18 and 35 years old who had mild COVID-19 (a few samples of this study predate the infection). Cell type and time point are not known. Both conserved end residues are part of each CDR3. A D gene is named only where the DNA matches it firmly. Some rows have no size entry. The others give once, few or many, or a class for an expanded clone.

d_call: .; clone_size: many; v_call: TRBV7-2; j_call: TRBJ2-1; cdr3_nt: TGTGCCAGCAGCTTAGTTGTCCGGAATGAGCAGTTCTTC; cdr3_aa: CASSLVVRNEQFF
d_call: TRBD1; clone_size: .; v_call: TRBV7-8; j_call: TRBJ1-5; cdr3_nt: TGTGCCAGCAGCCCCGGCAGGGGGGGATATAGCAATCAGCCCCAGCATTTT; cdr3_aa: CASSPGRGGYSNQPQHF
d_call: .; clone_size: .; v_call: TRBV11-2; j_call: TRBJ2-1; cdr3_nt: TGTGCCAGCAGCTTTTCTGTAGGGGGGGCCGGCTCCTACAATGAGCAGTTCTTC; cdr3_aa: CASSFSVGGAGSYNEQFF
d_call: .; clone_size: .; v_call: TRBV7-2; j_call: TRBJ1-1; cdr3_nt: TGTGCCAGCAGCGGACGTGGGGGACGGGCAGCTTTCTTT; cdr3_aa: CASSGRGGRAAFF
d_call: .; clone_size: few; v_call: TRBV4-3; j_call: TRBJ1-2; cdr3_nt: TGCGCCAGCAGCCAAGATCCAGGGCGGGAGGCTGGCTACACCTTC; cdr3_aa: CASSQDPGREAGYTF
d_call: TRBD2; clone_size: .; v_call: TRBV3-1; j_call: TRBJ2-5; cdr3_nt: TGTGCCAGCAGCCAATCTAGCGGCGGAGAGACCCAGTACTTC; cdr3_aa: CASSQSSGGETQYF
d_call: TRBD1; clone_size: many; v_call: TRBV15; j_call: TRBJ1-4; cdr3_nt: TGTGCCACCAGCAGAGATTTGGGACAGGGGTTCGATGAAAAACTGTTTTTT; cdr3_aa: CATSRDLGQGFDEKLFF
d_call: .; clone_size: .; v_call: TRBV5-5; j_call: TRBJ2-7; cdr3_nt: TGTGCCAGCAGCTTGCCTGGGAGTAGCTCCTACGAGCAGTACTTC; cdr3_aa: CASSLPGSSSYEQYF
d_call: TRBD1; clone_size: few; v_call: TRBV7-3; j_call: TRBJ2-3; cdr3_nt: TGTGCCAGCAGCTTTAGAGGGGGACAGGGAACAGATACGCAGTATTTT; cdr3_aa: CASSFRGGQGTDTQYF
d_call: .; clone_size: few; v_call: TRBV9; j_call: TRBJ1-5; cdr3_nt: TGTGCCAGCAGCGTAGATCCGGGGCCCGGACGGGCCCAGCATTTT; cdr3_aa: CASSVDPGPGRAQHF
d_call: TRBD2; clone_size: many; v_call: TRBV7-9; j_call: TRBJ2-7; cdr3_nt: TGTGCCAGCAGCTTTACCGGGACTAACGAGCAGTACTTC; cdr3_aa: CASSFTGTNEQYF
d_call: .; clone_size: many; v_call: TRBV12-3/TRBV12-4; j_call: TRBJ1-1; cdr3_nt: TGTGCCAGCAGTTTAGGGGGGGGTCCCACTGAAGCTTTCTTT; cdr3_aa: CASSLGGGPTEAFF
d_call: .; clone_size: .; v_call: TRBV12-3/TRBV12-4; j_call: TRBJ1-4; cdr3_nt: TGTGCCAGCAGGCCGACGGAATCTAATGAAAAACTGTTTTTT; cdr3_aa: CASRPTESNEKLFF
d_call: .; clone_size: .; v_call: TRBV12-3/TRBV12-4; j_call: TRBJ2-7; cdr3_nt: TGTGCCAGCAGTTTAAGTGGGAACTCCCACGAGCAGTACTTC; cdr3_aa: CASSLSGNSHEQYF
d_call: TRBD2; clone_size: .; v_call: TRBV7-3; j_call: TRBJ2-3; cdr3_nt: TGTGCCAGCAGCTTAGGCGCGGGGGGGCAAGATACGCAGTATTTT; cdr3_aa: CASSLGAGGQDTQYF
d_call: TRBD1; clone_size: few; v_call: TRBV24-1; j_call: TRBJ2-3; cdr3_nt: TGTGCCACCGGAGACAGGGGGCTCACAGATACGCAGTATTTT; cdr3_aa: CATGDRGLTDTQYF
d_call: TRBD2; clone_size: .; v_call: TRBV9; j_call: TRBJ2-5; cdr3_nt: TGTGCCAGCAGCGTAACGGCGGGGGGAATAACCCAAGAGACCCAGTACTTC; cdr3_aa: CASSVTAGGITQETQYF
d_call: TRBD1; clone_size: .; v_call: TRBV12-3/TRBV12-4; j_call: TRBJ2-5; cdr3_nt: TGTGCCAGCAGTGGACAGGACAGCCGAGGGGAGACCCAGTACTTC; cdr3_aa: CASSGQDSRGETQYF
d_call: TRBD1; clone_size: few; v_call: TRBV20-1; j_call: TRBJ1-1; cdr3_nt: TGCAGTGCTAGAAATTCACAGGGGCGGAGGACTGAAGCTTTCTTT; cdr3_aa: CSARNSQGRRTEAFF
d_call: TRBD2; clone_size: .; v_call: TRBV27; j_call: TRBJ2-5; cdr3_nt: TGTGCCAGCAGTTTGTCTAGCGGGTGGGGAGAGACCCAGTACTTC; cdr3_aa: CASSLSSGWGETQYF
d_call: .; clone_size: .; v_call: TRBV3-1; j_call: TRBJ2-2; cdr3_nt: TGTGCCAGCAGCCAGCGCGCCCCCACCGGGGAGCTGTTTTTT; cdr3_aa: CASSQRAPTGELFF
d_call: TRBD2; clone_size: few; v_call: TRBV27; j_call: TRBJ2-3; cdr3_nt: TGTGCCAGCAGTTCTCGCGGGGGGACGCAGTATTTT; cdr3_aa: CASSSRGGTQYF
d_call: .; clone_size: few; v_call: TRBV11-2; j_call: TRBJ1-4; cdr3_nt: TGTGCCAGCAGCCCCGCGTTGGCTGAAAAACTGTTTTTT; cdr3_aa: CASSPALAEKLFF
d_call: .; clone_size: .; v_call: TRBV7-2; j_call: TRBJ1-1; cdr3_nt: TGTGCCAGCAGCTTCAACAGGGTTGTGAAAAACACTGAAGCTTTCTTT; cdr3_aa: CASSFNRVVKNTEAFF
d_call: .; clone_size: .; v_call: TRBV7-9; j_call: TRBJ1-1; cdr3_nt: TGTGCCAGCAGCTTAGCGCGTGGCAGGAGGAACACTGAAGCTTTCTTT; cdr3_aa: CASSLARGRRNTEAFF
d_call: TRBD1; clone_size: many; v_call: TRBV5-5; j_call: TRBJ1-5; cdr3_nt: TGTGCCAGCAGCTCAGGGGGTGGCAATCAGCCCCAGCATTTT; cdr3_aa: CASSSGGGNQPQHF
d_call: .; clone_size: many; v_call: TRBV12-3/TRBV12-4; j_call: TRBJ2-7; cdr3_nt: TGTGCCAGCAGGTCGGGGGCCGCAACCTACGAGCAGTACTTC; cdr3_aa: CASRSGAATYEQYF
d_call: .; clone_size: few; v_call: TRBV18; j_call: TRBJ1-1; cdr3_nt: TGTGCCAGCTCACCACGGAAAGGGAACACTGAAGCTTTCTTT; cdr3_aa: CASSPRKGNTEAFF
d_call: TRBD2; clone_size: many; v_call: TRBV6-2/TRBV6-3; j_call: TRBJ2-1; cdr3_nt: TGTGCCAGCAGACGAGCGGGGGGTAGCCATGAGCAGTTCTTC; cdr3_aa: CASRRAGGSHEQFF
d_call: .; clone_size: many; v_call: TRBV12-3/TRBV12-4; j_call: TRBJ2-3; cdr3_nt: TGTGCCAGCAGTTTAGCAGGGGAGACAGATACGCAGTATTTT; cdr3_aa: CASSLAGETDTQYF
d_call: .; clone_size: .; v_call: TRBV6-5; j_call: TRBJ2-2; cdr3_nt: TGTGCCAGCACCCCCCGTCGGGGACCTCCTAACACCGGGGAGCTGTTTTTT; cdr3_aa: CASTPRRGPPNTGELFF
d_call: .; clone_size: .; v_call: TRBV12-3/TRBV12-4; j_call: TRBJ2-1; cdr3_nt: TGTGCCAGCAGTTTAGGTTTTCACGTCCCCAATGAGCAGTTCTTC; cdr3_aa: CASSLGFHVPNEQFF
d_call: .; clone_size: .; v_call: TRBV7-3; j_call: TRBJ2-2; cdr3_nt: TGTGCCAGCAGCCCGAGTGGTGAGGAGCTGTTTTTT; cdr3_aa: CASSPSGEELFF
d_call: .; clone_size: few; v_call: TRBV2; j_call: TRBJ2-1; cdr3_nt: TGTGCCAGCAGGCCGGGACACCTCAACAATGAGCAGTTCTTC; cdr3_aa: CASRPGHLNNEQFF
d_call: .; clone_size: .; v_call: TRBV12-3/TRBV12-4; j_call: TRBJ1-5; cdr3_nt: TGTGCCAGCAGTCTTCCTCAGGGTCGGGGATTGAATCAGCCCCAGCATTTT; cdr3_aa: CASSLPQGRGLNQPQHF
d_call: .; clone_size: once; v_call: TRBV12-3/TRBV12-4; j_call: TRBJ2-5; cdr3_nt: TGTGCCAGCACCCGCTGGGTAAGGGAGACCCAGTACTTC; cdr3_aa: CASTRWVRETQYF
d_call: .; clone_size: .; v_call: TRBV5-1; j_call: TRBJ2-7; cdr3_nt: TGCGCCAGCAGCTTGGTACCCTCGGACACGGCGGGCGAGCAGTACTTC; cdr3_aa: CASSLVPSDTAGEQYF
d_call: .; clone_size: .; v_call: TRBV7-2; j_call: TRBJ1-1; cdr3_nt: TGTGCCAGCAGCTTTGGTGACCGCGGACGGGTAGCTTTCTTT; cdr3_aa: CASSFGDRGRVAFF
d_call: TRBD1; clone_size: few; v_call: TRBV2; j_call: TRBJ1-5; cdr3_nt: TGTGCCAGCAGTGAGAGGACAGGGGAACAGCCCCAGCATTTT; cdr3_aa: CASSERTGEQPQHF
d_call: .; clone_size: .; v_call: TRBV19; j_call: TRBJ2-5; cdr3_nt: TGTGCCAGTAGTATGGGGGCGGGGGTGTTTGGCGAGACCCAGTACTTC; cdr3_aa: CASSMGAGVFGETQYF
d_call: TRBD1; clone_size: many; v_call: TRBV20-1; j_call: TRBJ1-2; cdr3_nt: TGCAGTGCTCCTCCGGGACAGGGGGTCGGCTACACCTTC; cdr3_aa: CSAPPGQGVGYTF
d_call: TRBD1; clone_size: .; v_call: TRBV6-5; j_call: TRBJ2-7; cdr3_nt: TGTGCCAGCAGTTACTCTCTTGGGGGACAGACCTACGAGCAGTACTTC; cdr3_aa: CASSYSLGGQTYEQYF
d_call: TRBD1; clone_size: .; v_call: TRBV19; j_call: TRBJ2-3; cdr3_nt: TGTGCCAGTAGCCAAGACAGGGTTTATCCAGATACGCAGTATTTT; cdr3_aa: CASSQDRVYPDTQYF
d_call: TRBD1; clone_size: few; v_call: TRBV12-3/TRBV12-4; j_call: TRBJ2-2; cdr3_nt: TGTGCCAGCAGGATGACAGGGTCCGGGGAGCTGTTTTTT; cdr3_aa: CASRMTGSGELFF
d_call: .; clone_size: many; v_call: TRBV6-5; j_call: TRBJ1-2; cdr3_nt: TGTGCCAGCAGAGCCGGACAGTTCTATGGCTACACCTTC; cdr3_aa: CASRAGQFYGYTF
d_call: .; clone_size: .; v_call: TRBV10-3; j_call: TRBJ1-5; cdr3_nt: TGTGCCATCAGTGTCTTAGGCCAGCCCCAGCATTTT; cdr3_aa: CAISVLGQPQHF
d_call: TRBD1; clone_size: few; v_call: TRBV7-9; j_call: TRBJ1-1; cdr3_nt: TGTGCCAGCAGCCTGGACAGGATGGGGAACACTGAAGCTTTCTTT; cdr3_aa: CASSLDRMGNTEAFF
d_call: TRBD2; clone_size: many; v_call: TRBV10-3; j_call: TRBJ2-3; cdr3_nt: TGTGCCATCAGTGGTACTAGCGGGTCTCCAGATACGCAGTATTTT; cdr3_aa: CAISGTSGSPDTQYF
d_call: TRBD2; clone_size: few; v_call: TRBV20-1; j_call: TRBJ2-3; cdr3_nt: TGCAGTGCTAGAGATCTTGCTAGCGGGGGGGAGGCAGATACGCAGTATTTT; cdr3_aa: CSARDLASGGEADTQYF
d_call: .; clone_size: many; v_call: TRBV29-1; j_call: TRBJ2-3; cdr3_nt: TGCAGCGTTGGTGGGGCTATAGATACGCAGTATTTT; cdr3_aa: CSVGGAIDTQYF
d_call: .; clone_size: .; v_call: TRBV7-2; j_call: TRBJ2-7; cdr3_nt: TGTGCCAGCAGCCCAAGACTAGACGAATACGAGCAGTACTTC; cdr3_aa: CASSPRLDEYEQYF
d_call: .; clone_size: many; v_call: TRBV20-1; j_call: TRBJ2-5; cdr3_nt: TGCAGTGCCCTCGATCCAAGAAGCACAGGACAAGAGACCCAGTACTTC; cdr3_aa: CSALDPRSTGQETQYF
d_call: .; clone_size: few; v_call: TRBV3-1; j_call: TRBJ2-1; cdr3_nt: TGTGCCAGCAGCCAAGACCCGGGAGACAATGAGCAGTTCTTC; cdr3_aa: CASSQDPGDNEQFF